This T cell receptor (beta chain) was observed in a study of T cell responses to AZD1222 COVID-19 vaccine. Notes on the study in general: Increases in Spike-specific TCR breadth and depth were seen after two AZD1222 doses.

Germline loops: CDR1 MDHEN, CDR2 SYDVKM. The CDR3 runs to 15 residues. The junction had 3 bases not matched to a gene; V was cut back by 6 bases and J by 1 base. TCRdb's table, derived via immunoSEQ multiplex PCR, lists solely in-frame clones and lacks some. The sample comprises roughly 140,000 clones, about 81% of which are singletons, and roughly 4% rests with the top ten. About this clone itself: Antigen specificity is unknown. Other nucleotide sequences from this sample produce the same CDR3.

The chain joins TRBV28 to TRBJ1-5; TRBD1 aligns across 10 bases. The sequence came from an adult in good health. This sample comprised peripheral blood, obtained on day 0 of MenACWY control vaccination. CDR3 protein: CASSSTGGSNQPQHF. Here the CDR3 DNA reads TGTGCCAGCAGCTCGACAGGGGGCAGCAATCAGCCCCAGCATTTT. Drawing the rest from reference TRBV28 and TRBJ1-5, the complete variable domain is DVKVTQSSRYLVKRTGEKVFLECVQDMDHENMFWYRQDPGLGLRLIYFSYDVKMKEKGDIPEGYSVSREKKERFSLILESASTNQTSMYLCASSSTGGSNQPQHFGDGTRLSIL.